This T cell receptor beta chain came from a study of cytomegalovirus exposure and HLA in healthy donors. PCR employed 60 Vbeta and 13 Jbeta primers. The repertoire was sequenced with immunoSEQ multiplex PCR; TCRdb's copy has only in-frame clones and lacks some. The table shows some 200,000 clones, with roughly four fifths occurring only once. As for this clone: Its specificity is not known.

Germline-derived CDR1 and CDR2 are SGHNT and YYREEE (reference sequence). Trimming left V 0 bases short and J 5 bases short, with 12 bases between. There are 14 residues in the CDR3. Overall study results and limits: As a later analysis revealed, most CMV-associated TCR beta chains appeared HLA-restricted. Per published reports, the classifier diagnosed cytomegalovirus status with high specificity and sensitivity. Later examination showed HLA-associated TCR beta chains had greater clonal expansion than equally common others.

The sample taken for sequencing was PBMCs. V gene TRBV5-4 combines with J gene TRBJ2-7; D is perhaps TRBD2 (6 bases). The TCR comes from a woman aged 30 to 39 in good health and CMV-seropositive. CDR3 bases: TGTGCCAGCAGCTTGGATACTAGCTACCACGAGCAGTACTTC. As protein: CASSLDTSYHEQYF.